Presented here are 24 T cell receptor beta chains from one specimen sequenced in a study of blood T cells in healthy people across ages. Alongside a J-beta primer mix, a sample-barcoded 5' primer served in a second PCR lasting roughly 7 to 11 cycles. TCRdb redid the calling of the 5' RACE reads with MiXCR, one entry per CDR3 protein. The sample consists of roughly 800,000 distinct CDR3 sequences, 20% to 25% of them appearing once. This sample was shared with a second study, whose subject was T cells of mothers and their children.

The sequenced sample was blood. These receptors were taken from a boy between 10 and 17 years old in good health.

The rearrangement uses TRBV29-1 and TRBJ2-1; perhaps TRBD2 as D (6 bases). V lost 7 bases, J lost 7 bases, and 17 bases lay in between. Germline V gene data show CDR1 as SQVTM and CDR2 as ANQGSEA. This CDR3 has 13 amino acids. This CDR3 reads CSATGLTHNEQFF. The CDR3 DNA reads as TGCAGCGCAACGGGACTGACTCATAATGAGCAGTTCTTC.

The chain couples TRBV11-2 to TRBJ1-2, with unresolved D. The CDR3 is 16 amino acids. Germline V gene sequence: CDR1 SGHAT, CDR2 FQNNGV. The germline V and J ends were trimmed by 1 base and 3 bases, with 15 bases remaining between them. The chain's CDR3 is CASSLGRGRRDYGYTF. The CDR3 DNA follows: TGTGCCAGCAGCTTAGGGAGAGGGAGGCGTGACTATGGCTACACCTTC.

The chain couples TRBV9 to TRBJ1-6; D unresolved. The V end lost 4 bases, the J end lost 6 bases, and 8 bases lay between the germline ends. Germline values: CDR1 SGDLS, CDR2 YYNGEE. This CDR3 spans 13 amino acids. CDR3 amino acids: CASSPRANSPLHF. Here the CDR3 DNA reads TGTGCCAGCAGCCCCCGAGCTAATTCACCCCTCCACTTT.

In this sample, this clonotype turned up a few times. The chain links TRBV4-1 to TRBJ2-5; 9 bases align to TRBD2. TRBJ2-7 explains the end of the DNA better; the J call may be wrong. CDR1 MGHRA and CDR2 YSYEKL come from the germline V gene. The CDR3 extends over 17 amino acids. Written as DNA, the CDR3 is TGCGCCAGCAGCCAAGAGTCTGGCGGGGGGGTCCCCTACGAGCAGTACTTC. This gives the protein CASSQESGGGVPYEQYF.

The chain couples TRBV18 to TRBJ2-3; no clear D. V lost 5 bases and J 4 bases, leaving 7 bases between the germline ends. CDR3 size: 12 residues. Germline loops: CDR1 KGHSH, CDR2 LQKENI. CDR3 region: CASSLPADTQYF. CDR3 nucleotide sequence: TGTGCCAGCTCATTGCCCGCAGATACGCAGTATTTT.

This chain connects TRBV12-5 to TRBJ2-7; 13 positions agree with TRBD2. This CDR3 is built from 15 residues. The V gene's germline CDR1 is LGHNT and CDR2 FRNRAP. J gave up 2 bases and V 5 bases, and 3 bases lay outside the gene matches. The CDR3 DNA sequence: TGTGCTAGTGGTACCGGACTAGCGGGGGCCTACGAGCAGTACTTC. Translation gives CASGTGLAGAYEQYF.

The chain employs TRBV7-2 and TRBJ2-3; 8 bases line up with TRBD1. The V and J ends lost 0 bases and 5 bases, in that order; junction bases with no gene match: 7. The germline V gene encodes CDR1 SGHTA and CDR2 FQGNSA. This CDR3 contains 16 residues. The DNA for the CDR3 is TGTGCCAGCAGCTTAGCGGACAGGGAGGAAATAGATACGCAGTATTTT. Translating it yields CASSLADREEIDTQYF.

This clonotype appeared a few times. The chain links TRBV5-1 to TRBJ2-5; D uncertain. Germline V lookup: CDR1 SGHRS, CDR2 YFSETQ. V was clipped by 0 bases and J by 5 bases, with 11 bases between them. The CDR3 length is 14 residues. The CDR3 region is CASSLGPSEETQYF. CDR3 sequence (DNA): TGCGCCAGCAGCTTGGGACCAAGCGAGGAGACCCAGTACTTC. The full variable domain, its missing parts supplied by reference TRBV5-1 and TRBJ2-5, is KAGVTQTPRYLIKTRGQQVTLSCSPISGHRSVSWYQQTPGQGLQFLFEYFSETQRNKGNFPGRFSGRQFSNSRSEMNVSTLELGDSALYLCASSLGPSEETQYFGPGTRLLVL.

This clonotype occurred a few times. V and J are TRBV12-5 and TRBJ2-1, with D perhaps matching TRBD1 or TRBD2 (5 bases each). The germline gives CDR1 LGHNT, CDR2 FRNRAP. This CDR3 has 13 amino acids. The V and J ends lost 2 bases and 5 bases respectively, with 7 bases between them. The CDR3 nucleotides read TGTGCTAGTGGTTTGCAGGGACACAATGAGCAGTTCTTC. Translation gives CASGLQGHNEQFF.

Only a few counts were recorded for this clonotype. CDR3 loop: CASSRRSSGGANEQFF. CDR3 DNA: TGCGCCAGCAGCCGACGTTCTAGCGGGGGGGCCAATGAGCAGTTCTTC. V usage is TRBV4-1 and J usage is TRBJ2-1, with 12 bases lining up with TRBD2. Germline V gene lookup returns CDR1 MGHRA and CDR2 YSYEKL. The CDR3 consists of 16 residues. After removal of 4 bases from V and 6 bases from J, the junction contained 7 bases not matched to a gene.

This clonotype was found many times. The V and J genes are TRBV2 and TRBJ2-5, with 10 nucleotides matching TRBD1. Germline V gene sequence: CDR1 SNHLY, CDR2 FYNNEI. This CDR3 spans 14 amino acids. V gave up 9 bases and J gave up 2 bases; unmatched junction bases: 6. CDR3 bases: TGTGCCAGACAATTGGACAGGGGGCAAGAGACCCAGTACTTC. Residues: CARQLDRGQETQYF.

The V and J genes are TRBV29-1 and TRBJ2-7; 9 bases map to TRBD2. With 4 bases clipped from V and 4 bases from J, the junction kept 11 bases outside the gene matches. The V gene's germline CDR1 is SQVTM and CDR2 ANQGSEA. The length of the CDR3 is 15 residues. In DNA, the CDR3 is TGCAGCGTTGGTCCAGGCCGTCTAGCGGGGTACGAGCAGTACTTC. Protein: CSVGPGRLAGYEQYF.

The sample holds many counts of this clonotype. The J gene is TRBJ2-3, the V gene TRBV7-3, with 8 positions matching TRBD2. Germline trimming cut 2 bases from V and 3 bases from J; bases unmatched to any gene: 1. The CDR3 loop spans 14 amino acids. Germline V lookup: CDR1 SGHTA, CDR2 FQGTGA. Written as DNA, the CDR3 is TGTGCCAGCAGCTTATTAGCGGGGACAGATACGCAGTATTTT. Translating it yields CASSLLAGTDTQYF. Using reference TRBV7-3 and TRBJ2-3 for the parts outside the CDR3, the full variable domain is GAGVSQTPSNKVTEKGKYVELRCDPISGHTALYWYRQSLGQGPEFLIYFQGTGAADDSGLPNDRFFAVRPEGSVSTLKIQRTERGDSAVYLCASSLLAGTDTQYFGPGTRLTVL.

This chain joins TRBV9 and TRBJ2-3; D perhaps matches TRBD1 (5 bases). V lost 2 bases to trimming and J lost 4 bases, with 23 bases between them. This CDR3 comprises 18 residues. Germline-derived CDR1 and CDR2 are SGDLS and YYNGEE. The CDR3 region is CASSVRDPVQIRADTQYF. The CDR3, as DNA: TGTGCCAGCAGCGTCAGGGATCCTGTACAGATACGGGCAGATACGCAGTATTTT.

This clonotype was seen a handful of times. The CDR3 sequence is CASSYALAGTQYF. Written as DNA, the CDR3 is TGTGCCAGCAGTTACGCCCTAGCGGGGACCCAGTACTTC. The rearrangement joins TRBV6-5 to TRBJ2-5, with TRBD2 matching 8 bases. Unmatched junction bases numbered 3, after V lost 2 bases and J lost 7 bases. Germline CDR1 reads MNHEY; CDR2 reads SVGAGI. The CDR3 runs to 13 residues.

The chain uses TRBV27 and TRBJ1-5; maybe TRBD1 (6 bases). Germline V lookup: CDR1 MNHEY, CDR2 SMNVEV (reference sequence). V dropped 4 bases and J dropped 5 bases, with 12 bases sitting between them. The CDR3 covers 14 residues. The CDR3 DNA follows: TGTGCCAGCAGTTCCCCGGGACATCATCAGCCCCAGCATTTT. Its translation is CASSSPGHHQPQHF.

The chain recombines TRBV11-2 with TRBJ1-3; tentatively, D is TRBD1 (6 bases). V was pared by 3 bases and J by 3 bases, with 18 bases between. The germline gives CDR1 SGHAT, CDR2 FQNNGV. The CDR3 has 17 residues. The CDR3 DNA reads TGTGCCAGCAGCTTTCACAGGGACCTCACTTGTGGAAACACCATATATTTT. This translates into CASSFHRDLTCGNTIYF.

A few counts support this clonotype. This chain uses TRBV7-2 with TRBJ1-2, with 8 bases matching TRBD1. This CDR3 has 15 residues. Looked up from germline, CDR1 is SGHTA and CDR2 is FQGNSA. V trimming: 6 bases; J trimming: 3 bases; junction bases outside the gene matches: 9. The CDR3, as DNA: TGTGCCAGCAGGGGGGGACAGGCCATTTACTATGGCTACACCTTC. Encoded protein: CASRGGQAIYYGYTF.

J is TRBJ2-2 and V is TRBV6-5, with 7 nucleotides matching TRBD1. V was clipped by 1 base and J by 2 bases; unmatched bases: 7. The CDR3 sequence is 17 residues long. Germline CDR1 and CDR2: MNHEY and SVGAGI. CDR3 loop: CASSYFLGTVNTGELFF. The CDR3 region has the DNA TGTGCCAGCAGTTACTTTTTAGGGACAGTCAACACCGGGGAGCTGTTTTTT.

This clonotype occurred a few times. This rearrangement joins TRBV5-5 to TRBJ2-7; D may be TRBD2 (6 bases). This CDR3 region has 16 residues. Germline V gene lookup returns CDR1 SGHKS and CDR2 YYEKEE (reference sequence). Trimming left V 2 bases short and J 3 bases short, with 18 bases between. In DNA form, the CDR3 reads TGTGCCAGCAGCTTCTTTCTCAGCGGGCGAATCTACGAGCAGTACTTC. Translated, it gives CASSFFLSGRIYEQYF.

The V gene is TRBV4-1, the J gene TRBJ2-7, with D maybe TRBD1 (5 bases). The CDR3 is 15 residues long. The germline gives CDR1 MGHRA, CDR2 YSYEKL. V shed 5 bases and J shed 2 bases, with 16 bases lying between them. CDR3 nucleotide sequence: TGCGCCAGCAGCGGATCGACAGCAGAAGCCTACGAGCAGTACTTC. It specifies CASSGSTAEAYEQYF.

The V and J genes are TRBV6-5 and TRBJ1-4; possible D gene TRBD1, 5 bases. This CDR3 is built from 17 residues. Trimming cost V 2 bases and J 0 bases, with 13 bases left between them. CDR1 is MNHEY, CDR2 SVGAGI, per germline. The CDR3 loop is CASSYGKRGTTNEKLFF. Here the CDR3 DNA reads TGTGCCAGCAGTTACGGGAAACGGGGCACAACTAATGAAAAACTGTTTTTT.

In its sample, this clonotype was seen a few times. This rearrangement joins TRBV14 to TRBJ2-3, with D hard to call. This CDR3 comprises 15 residues. The ends were cut back, 3 bases at V and 0 bases at J, with 10 bases in the middle. CDR1 is SGHDN and CDR2 is FVKESK in the germline V gene. The CDR3 spells CASSQSTASTDTQYF. The CDR3 DNA sequence: TGTGCCAGCAGCCAGAGTACGGCTAGCACAGATACGCAGTATTTT.

The sample holds a few counts of this clonotype. This chain uses TRBV7-9 with TRBJ2-5, with 9 bases matching TRBD1. Germline CDR1 is SEHNR and CDR2 is FQNEAQ (reference sequence). The V segment lost 4 bases and the J segment 0 bases; nucleotides outside the gene matches: 9. CDR3 length: 17 amino acids. The CDR3 sequence: CASSWRSGTGYQETQYF. DNA of the CDR3: TGTGCCAGCAGCTGGCGGTCCGGGACAGGGTACCAAGAGACCCAGTACTTC.